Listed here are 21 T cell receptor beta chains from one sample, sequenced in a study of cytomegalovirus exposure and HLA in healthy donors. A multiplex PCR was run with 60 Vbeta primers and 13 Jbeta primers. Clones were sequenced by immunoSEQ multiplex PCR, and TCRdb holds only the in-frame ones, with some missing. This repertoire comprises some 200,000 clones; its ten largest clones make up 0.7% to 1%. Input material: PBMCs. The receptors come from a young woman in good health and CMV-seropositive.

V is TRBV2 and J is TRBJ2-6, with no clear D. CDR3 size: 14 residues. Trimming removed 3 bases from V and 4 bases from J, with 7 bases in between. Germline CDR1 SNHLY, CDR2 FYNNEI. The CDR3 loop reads CASSDPSGANVLTF. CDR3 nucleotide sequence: TGTGCCAGCAGTGACCCCTCCGGGGCCAACGTCCTGACTTTC.

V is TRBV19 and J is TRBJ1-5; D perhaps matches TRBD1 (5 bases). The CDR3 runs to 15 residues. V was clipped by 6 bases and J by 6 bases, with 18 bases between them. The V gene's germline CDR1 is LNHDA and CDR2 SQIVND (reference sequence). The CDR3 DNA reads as TGTGCCAGTAGGACGAGATTTCAGGGAGGTCAGCCCCAGCATTTT. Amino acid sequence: CASRTRFQGGQPQHF.

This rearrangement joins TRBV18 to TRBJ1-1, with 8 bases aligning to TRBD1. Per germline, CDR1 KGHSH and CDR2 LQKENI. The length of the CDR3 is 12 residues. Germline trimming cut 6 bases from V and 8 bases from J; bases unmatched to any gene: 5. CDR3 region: CASSPRDREAFF. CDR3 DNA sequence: TGTGCCAGCTCCCCCCGGGACAGGGAAGCTTTCTTT.

DNA for the CDR3: TGTGCCAGCAGCCCAAGCGGGGCAGGACATCTCCCCAACACCTTC. This gives the protein CASSPSGAGHLPNTF. V gene TRBV7-9 combines with J gene TRBJ1-2, with a possible D match to TRBD1 (5 bases). Trimming pared 5 bases from V and 12 bases from J, leaving 25 bases between. The CDR3 spans 15 residues. Per germline, CDR1 SEHNR and CDR2 FQNEAQ (reference sequence). Looking up the rest from reference TRBV7-9 and TRBJ1-2 gives the full variable domain: DTGVSQNPRHKITKRGQNVTFRCDPISEHNRLYWYRQTLGQGPEFLTYFQNEAQLEKSRLLSDRFSAERPKGSFSTLEIQRTEQGDSAMYLCASSPSGAGHLPNTFGSGTRLTVV.

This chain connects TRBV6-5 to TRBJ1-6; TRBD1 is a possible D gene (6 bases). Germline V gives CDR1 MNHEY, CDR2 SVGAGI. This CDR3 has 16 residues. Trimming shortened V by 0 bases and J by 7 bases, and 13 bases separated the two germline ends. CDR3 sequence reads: CASSYSLGALNSPLHF. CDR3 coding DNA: TGTGCCAGCAGTTACTCGTTGGGGGCCTTGAATTCACCCCTCCACTTT.

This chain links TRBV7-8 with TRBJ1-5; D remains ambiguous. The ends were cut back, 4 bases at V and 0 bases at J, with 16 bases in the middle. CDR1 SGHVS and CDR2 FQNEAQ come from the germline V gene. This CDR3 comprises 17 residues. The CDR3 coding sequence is TGTGCCAGCAGCTCTTCCGGGAGCTTCTATAGCAATCAGCCCCAGCATTTT. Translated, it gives CASSSSGSFYSNQPQHF.

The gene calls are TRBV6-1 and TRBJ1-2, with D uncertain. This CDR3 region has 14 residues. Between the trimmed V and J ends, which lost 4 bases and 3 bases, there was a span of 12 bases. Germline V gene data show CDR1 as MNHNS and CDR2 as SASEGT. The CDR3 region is CASSVGPSDYGYTF. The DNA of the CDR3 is TGTGCCAGCAGTGTGGGCCCTTCGGACTATGGCTACACCTTC.

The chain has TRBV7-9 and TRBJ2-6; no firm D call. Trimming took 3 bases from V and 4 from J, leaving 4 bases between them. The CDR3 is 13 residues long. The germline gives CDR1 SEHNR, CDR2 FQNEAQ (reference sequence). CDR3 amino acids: CASSFTGANVLTF. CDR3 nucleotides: TGTGCCAGCAGCTTCACAGGGGCCAACGTCCTGACTTTC.

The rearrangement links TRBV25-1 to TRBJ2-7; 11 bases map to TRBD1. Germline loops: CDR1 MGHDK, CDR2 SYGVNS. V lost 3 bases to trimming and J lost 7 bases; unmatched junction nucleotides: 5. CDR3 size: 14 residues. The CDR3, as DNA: TGTGCCAGCAGTGAGCCCGGGACAGGGGGGGAGCAGTACTTC. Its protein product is CASSEPGTGGEQYF.

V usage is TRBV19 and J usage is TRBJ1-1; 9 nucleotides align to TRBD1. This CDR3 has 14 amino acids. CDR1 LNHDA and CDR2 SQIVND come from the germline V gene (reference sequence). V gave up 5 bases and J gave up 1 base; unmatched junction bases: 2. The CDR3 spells CASSWGQGNTEAFF. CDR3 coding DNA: TGTGCCAGTAGTTGGGGACAGGGGAACACTGAAGCTTTCTTT.

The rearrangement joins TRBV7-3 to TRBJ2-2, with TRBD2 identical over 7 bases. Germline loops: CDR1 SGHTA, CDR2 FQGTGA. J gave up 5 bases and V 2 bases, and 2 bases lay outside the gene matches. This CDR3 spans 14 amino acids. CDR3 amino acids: CASSLLADTGELFF. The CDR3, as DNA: TGTGCCAGCAGCTTACTAGCGGATACCGGGGAGCTGTTTTTT.

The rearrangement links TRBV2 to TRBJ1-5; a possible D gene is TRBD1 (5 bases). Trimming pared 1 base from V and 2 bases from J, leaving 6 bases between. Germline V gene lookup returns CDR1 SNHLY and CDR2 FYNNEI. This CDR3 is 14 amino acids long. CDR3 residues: CASSEGQRNQPQHF. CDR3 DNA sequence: TGTGCCAGCAGTGAAGGACAGCGCAATCAGCCCCAGCATTTT.

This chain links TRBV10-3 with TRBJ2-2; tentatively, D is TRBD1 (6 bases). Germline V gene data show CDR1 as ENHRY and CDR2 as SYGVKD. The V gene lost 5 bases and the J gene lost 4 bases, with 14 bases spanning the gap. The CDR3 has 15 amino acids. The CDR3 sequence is CAISKTGDFTGELFF. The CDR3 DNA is TGTGCCATCAGTAAGACAGGAGATTTCACCGGGGAGCTGTTTTTT.

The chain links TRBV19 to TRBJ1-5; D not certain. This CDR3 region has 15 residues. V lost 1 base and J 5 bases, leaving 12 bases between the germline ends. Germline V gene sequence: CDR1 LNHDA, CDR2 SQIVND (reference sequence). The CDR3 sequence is CASSIGGGLHQPQHF. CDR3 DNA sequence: TGTGCCAGTAGTATAGGTGGAGGGCTCCATCAGCCCCAGCATTTT.

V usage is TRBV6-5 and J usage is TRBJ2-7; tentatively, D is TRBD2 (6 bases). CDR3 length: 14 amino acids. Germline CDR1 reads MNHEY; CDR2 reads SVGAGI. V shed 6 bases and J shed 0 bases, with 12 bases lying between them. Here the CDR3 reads CASSLTTSSYEQYF. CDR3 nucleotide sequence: TGTGCCAGCAGCTTGACGACTAGCTCCTACGAGCAGTACTTC.

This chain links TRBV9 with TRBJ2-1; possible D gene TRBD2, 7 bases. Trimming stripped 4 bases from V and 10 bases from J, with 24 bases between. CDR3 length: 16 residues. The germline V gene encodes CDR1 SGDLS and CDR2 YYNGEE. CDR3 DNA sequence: TGTGCCAGCAGCCCCGGGGGGCGGGGGCGAACCCCGGAGCAGTTCTTC. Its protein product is CASSPGGRGRTPEQFF.

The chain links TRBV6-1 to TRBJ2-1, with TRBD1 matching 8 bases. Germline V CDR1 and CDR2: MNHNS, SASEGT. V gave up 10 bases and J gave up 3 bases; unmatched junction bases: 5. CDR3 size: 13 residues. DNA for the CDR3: TGTGCCACCGACAGGGGCTTCTACAATGAGCAGTTCTTC. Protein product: CATDRGFYNEQFF.

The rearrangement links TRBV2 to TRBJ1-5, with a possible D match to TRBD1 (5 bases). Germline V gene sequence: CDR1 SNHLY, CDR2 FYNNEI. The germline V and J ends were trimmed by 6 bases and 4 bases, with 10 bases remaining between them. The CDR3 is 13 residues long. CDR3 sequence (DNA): TGTGCCAGCAGACAGGAGCTAAATCAGCCCCAGCATTTT. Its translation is CASRQELNQPQHF.

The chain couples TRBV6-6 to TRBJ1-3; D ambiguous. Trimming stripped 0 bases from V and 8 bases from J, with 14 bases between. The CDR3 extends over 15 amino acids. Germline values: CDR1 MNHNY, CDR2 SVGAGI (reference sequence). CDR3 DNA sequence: TGTGCCAGCAGTTACTCCTACGAGGGTGGTCACACCATATATTTT. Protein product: CASSYSYEGGHTIYF.

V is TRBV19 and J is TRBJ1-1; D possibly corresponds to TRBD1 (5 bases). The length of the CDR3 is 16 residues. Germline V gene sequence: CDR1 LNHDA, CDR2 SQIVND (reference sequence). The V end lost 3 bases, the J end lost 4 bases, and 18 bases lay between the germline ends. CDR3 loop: CASSMGPVSRSTEAFF. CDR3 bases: TGTGCCAGTAGTATGGGGCCAGTGAGCAGGTCCACTGAAGCTTTCTTT.

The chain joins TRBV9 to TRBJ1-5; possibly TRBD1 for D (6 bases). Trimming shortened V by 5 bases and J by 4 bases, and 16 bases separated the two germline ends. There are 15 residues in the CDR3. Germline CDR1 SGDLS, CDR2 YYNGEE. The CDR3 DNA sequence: TGTGCCAGCAGTGAGAGGGGGACGATTAATCAGCCCCAGCATTTT. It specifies CASSERGTINQPQHF.